This T cell receptor beta chain was captured by sequencing in a study of T cell responses to AZD1222 COVID-19 vaccine. In the case of this clone: The antigen remains undetermined.

The V gene end was trimmed by 5 bases and the J gene end by 0 bases; junction bases not matched to a gene: 14. Germline CDR1 reads PRHDT; CDR2 reads FYEKMQ (reference sequence). The length of the CDR3 is 18 residues. TCRdb's copy holds only in-frame clones and misses some; the assay was immunoSEQ multiplex PCR. The sample yields around 100,000 clones, roughly 89% seen once. Study-level results: Just 6 or 7 people given AZD1222 tested seropositive at baseline.

This TCR derives from an adult in good health. The sample consisted of peripheral blood, taken on day 0 of AZD1222 vaccination. V usage is TRBV13 and J usage is TRBJ1-1, with 8 bases that match TRBD1. The CDR3 bases are TGTGCCAGCAGCGCATCAGGGGGCTTTCCTCCGATGAACACTGAAGCTTTCTTT. Translating gives CASSASGGFPPMNTEAFF.